This T cell receptor (beta chain) was captured in a study of cytomegalovirus exposure and HLA in healthy donors. It was with 60 Vbeta and 13 Jbeta primers that the PCR ran. TCRdb's table, derived via immunoSEQ multiplex PCR, lists solely in-frame clones and lacks some. The sample carries around 78,000 clones, over 55% recorded once. Germline V gives CDR1 MRHNA, CDR2 SNTAGT. The CDR3 has 14 amino acids. V shed 1 base, J shed 8 bases, and the junction held 4 bases outside the gene matches. The specimen was PBMCs. The receptor was derived from a young man in good health and CMV-seropositive. The chain carries TRBV6-4 and TRBJ2-4; the match to TRBD2 covers 8 bases. CDR3 bases: TGTGCCAGCAGTGACTTTAGCGGGAACGACATTCAGTACTTC. The encoded protein is CASSDFSGNDIQYF.